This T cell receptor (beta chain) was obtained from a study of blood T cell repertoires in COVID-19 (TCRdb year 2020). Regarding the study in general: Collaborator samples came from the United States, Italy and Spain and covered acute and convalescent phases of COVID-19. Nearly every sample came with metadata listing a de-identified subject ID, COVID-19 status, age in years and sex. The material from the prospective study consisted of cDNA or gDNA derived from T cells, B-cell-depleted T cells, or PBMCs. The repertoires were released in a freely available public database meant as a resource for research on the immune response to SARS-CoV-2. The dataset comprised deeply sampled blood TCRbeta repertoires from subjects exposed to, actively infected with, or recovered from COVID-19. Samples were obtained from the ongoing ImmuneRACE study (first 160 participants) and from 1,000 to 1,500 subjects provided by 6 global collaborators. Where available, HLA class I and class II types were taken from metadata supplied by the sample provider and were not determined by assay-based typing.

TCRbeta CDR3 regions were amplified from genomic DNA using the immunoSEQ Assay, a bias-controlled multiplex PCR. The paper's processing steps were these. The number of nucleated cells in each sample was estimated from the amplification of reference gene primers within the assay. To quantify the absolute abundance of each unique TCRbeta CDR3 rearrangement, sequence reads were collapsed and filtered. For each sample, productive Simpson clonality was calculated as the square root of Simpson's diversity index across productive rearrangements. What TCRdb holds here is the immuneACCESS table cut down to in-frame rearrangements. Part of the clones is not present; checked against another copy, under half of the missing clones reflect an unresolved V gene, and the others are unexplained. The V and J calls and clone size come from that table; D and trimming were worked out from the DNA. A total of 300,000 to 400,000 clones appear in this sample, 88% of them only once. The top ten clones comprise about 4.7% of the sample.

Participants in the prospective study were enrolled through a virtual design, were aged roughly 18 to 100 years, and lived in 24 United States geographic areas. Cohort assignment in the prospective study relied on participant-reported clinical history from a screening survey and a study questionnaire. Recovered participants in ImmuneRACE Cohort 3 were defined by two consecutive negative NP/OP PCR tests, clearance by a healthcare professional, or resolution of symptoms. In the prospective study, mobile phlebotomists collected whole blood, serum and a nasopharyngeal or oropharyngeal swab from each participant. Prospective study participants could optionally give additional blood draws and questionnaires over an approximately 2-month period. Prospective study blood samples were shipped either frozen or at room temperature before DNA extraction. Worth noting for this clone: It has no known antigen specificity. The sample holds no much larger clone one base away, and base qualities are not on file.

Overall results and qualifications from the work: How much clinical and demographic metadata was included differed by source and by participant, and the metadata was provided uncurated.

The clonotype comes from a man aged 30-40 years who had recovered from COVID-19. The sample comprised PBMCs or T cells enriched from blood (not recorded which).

Here the CDR3 is given as CASSIVGDSRGNNEQFF. At the DNA level, the sequence is TGTGCCAGTAGTATAGTAGGAGACAGTCGAGGCAACAATGAGCAGTTCTTC. Recombination connected TRBV19 to TRBJ2-1; TRBD1 is a weak D gene call, 5 bases matching. Deletion took 1 base off V and 5 bases off J, with a span of 18 bases between the germline ends. The CDR3 runs 17 amino acids, cysteine and phenylalanine included. The only DNA kept is the CDR3, 51 bases in frame from the first base. CDR1 and CDR2 are read off the germline V gene (reference sequence) as LNHDA and SQIVND.